This T cell receptor beta chain was profiled in a study of T cells after yellow fever vaccination. Findings of the study overall: Only a minor proportion of clonotypes was detected across both CD4 and CD8 compartments.

TCRdb reprocessed the 5' RACE reads via MiXCR and lists one record per CDR3 protein. The sample has hundreds of thousands of distinct CDR3 sequences, roughly 20% seen once; the top ten hold 18%. This clonotype was seen only a few times. As yet, its antigen is unknown. V was shortened by 2 bases and J by 6 bases, with 7 bases between the two germline ends. The CDR3 has 13 residues. Germline V gene lookup returns CDR1 MNHEY and CDR2 SVGAGI. The TCR originated in a man between 18 and 29 years old who received the YFV17D yellow fever vaccine. The chain employs TRBV6-5 and TRBJ2-2, with unresolved D. Sequenced material: PBMCs, taken before the yellow fever booster vaccination. CDR3 DNA: TGTGCCAGCAGTTACGAACATTCCGGGGAGCTGTTTTTT. Translated, it gives CASSYEHSGELFF.